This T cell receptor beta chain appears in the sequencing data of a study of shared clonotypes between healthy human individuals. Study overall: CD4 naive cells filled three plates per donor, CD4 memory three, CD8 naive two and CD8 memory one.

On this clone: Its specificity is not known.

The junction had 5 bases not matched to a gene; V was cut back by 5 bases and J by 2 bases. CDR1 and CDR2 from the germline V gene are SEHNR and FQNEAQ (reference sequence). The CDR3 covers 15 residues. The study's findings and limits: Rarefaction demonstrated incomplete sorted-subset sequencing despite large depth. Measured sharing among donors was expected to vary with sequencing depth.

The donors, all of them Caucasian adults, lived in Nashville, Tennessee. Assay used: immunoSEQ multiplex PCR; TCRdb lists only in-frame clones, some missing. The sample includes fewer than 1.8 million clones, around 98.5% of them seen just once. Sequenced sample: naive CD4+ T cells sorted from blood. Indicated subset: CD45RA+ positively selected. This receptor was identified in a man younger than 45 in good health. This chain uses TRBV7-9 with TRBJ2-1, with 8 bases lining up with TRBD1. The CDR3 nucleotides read TGTGCCAGCAGCCAAGGGACAGGCGCCTACAATGAGCAGTTCTTC. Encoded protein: CASSQGTGAYNEQFF.